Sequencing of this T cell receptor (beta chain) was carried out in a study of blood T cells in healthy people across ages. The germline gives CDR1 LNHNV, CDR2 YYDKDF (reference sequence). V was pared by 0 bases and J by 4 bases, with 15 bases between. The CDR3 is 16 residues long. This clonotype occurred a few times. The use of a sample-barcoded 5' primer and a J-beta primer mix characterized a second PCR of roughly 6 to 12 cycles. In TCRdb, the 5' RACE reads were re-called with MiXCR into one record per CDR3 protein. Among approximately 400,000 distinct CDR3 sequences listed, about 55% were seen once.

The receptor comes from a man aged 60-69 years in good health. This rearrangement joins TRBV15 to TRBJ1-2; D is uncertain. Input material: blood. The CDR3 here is CATSRDPNGRIYGYTF. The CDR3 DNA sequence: TGTGCCACCAGCAGAGATCCCAACGGGCGGATCTATGGCTACACCTTC.